A single sample is the source of the 26 T cell receptor beta chains below, sequenced in a study of T cells after yellow fever vaccination. TCRdb reprocessed the 5' RACE reads with MiXCR, giving one entry per CDR3 protein. The sample has around 26,000 distinct CDR3 sequences; 3.4% are singletons. This material consisted of PBMCs, either bulk or a sorted T-cell subset (CD4+, CD8+, memory, or dextramer-sorted; not recorded which), taken around 45 days after the first yellow fever vaccination. These receptors were collected from a man aged 18-30 years who received the YFV17D yellow fever vaccine.

This clonotype has a count of ten or more. V usage is TRBV24-1 and J usage is TRBJ2-3; tentatively, D is TRBD1 (6 bases). Trimming shortened V by 1 base and J by 5 bases, and 15 bases separated the two germline ends. The germline CDR1 and CDR2 sequences are KGHDR and SFDVKD. The CDR3 has 16 residues. The CDR3 DNA reads TGTGCCACCAGTGATTTAGGGCAGGGGAAACGAGATACGCAGTATTTT. Translated, it gives CATSDLGQGKRDTQYF.

This clonotype was counted ten times or more. This chain connects TRBV29-1 to TRBJ1-1; 8 bases align to TRBD1. This CDR3 comprises 14 residues. The germline CDR1 and CDR2 sequences are SQVTM and ANQGSEA. The J segment lost 5 bases and the V segment lost 1 base, leaving 6 bases of the junction unmatched. The CDR3 DNA reads TGCAGCGTTGAAGTCCAGGGGGCGGGTACTGAAGCTTTCTTT. This encodes CSVEVQGAGTEAFF.

Many counts were recorded for this clonotype. J is TRBJ1-6 and V is TRBV30, with D perhaps matching TRBD1 (5 bases). The CDR3 contains 13 residues. In germline, CDR1 is GTSNPN, CDR2 SVGIG (reference sequence). V lost 5 bases and J 9 bases, leaving 14 bases between the germline ends. CDR3 sequence reads: CAWSGTHRSPLHF. The CDR3, as DNA: TGTGCCTGGTCCGGGACGCATCGTTCACCCCTCCACTTT. The whole variable domain, remainder taken from reference TRBV30 and TRBJ1-6, is SQTIHQWPATLVQPVGSPLSLECTVEGTSNPNLYWYRQAAGRGLQLLFYSVGIGQISSEVPQNLSASRPQDRQFILSSKKLLLSDSGFYLCAWSGTHRSPLHFGNGTRLTVT.

This clonotype was seen repeatedly, ten times or more. The V gene is TRBV12-3 or TRBV12-4, the J gene TRBJ2-2; 9 bases are a match to TRBD1. Losses at the gene ends were 6 bases for V and 5 bases for J; bases not matched to a gene: 10. The CDR3 contains 16 residues. CDR3 DNA sequence: TGTGCCAGCAGCAGACAATTAGGACAGGGGACCGGGGAGCTGTTTTTT. This codes for CASSRQLGQGTGELFF.

This clonotype has ten or more counts. The V and J genes are TRBV20-1 and TRBJ1-6; D uncertain. Germline V gene lookup returns CDR1 DFQATT and CDR2 SNEGSKA (reference sequence). This CDR3 comprises 14 residues. Trimming left V 3 bases short and J 8 bases short, with 14 bases between. The CDR3 DNA follows: TGCAGTGCTAGGGGCGAAGGTCGACATTCACCCCTCCACTTT. It encodes CSARGEGRHSPLHF.

This clonotype was seen many times. The gene calls are TRBV20-1 and TRBJ1-2; TRBD1 agrees at 11 bases. Trimming at V came to 6 bases and at J to 6 bases, leaving 3 bases not matched to a gene. The CDR3 covers 12 residues. Germline CDR1 is DFQATT and CDR2 is SNEGSKA (reference sequence). CDR3 protein: CSAGQGADGYTF. The CDR3 coding sequence is TGCAGTGCAGGACAGGGGGCGGATGGCTACACCTTC.

Ten or more counts support this clonotype. The rearrangement uses TRBV11-2 and TRBJ2-2; 9 bases agree with TRBD2. The CDR3 sequence is 20 residues long. Germline values: CDR1 SGHAT, CDR2 FQNNGV. After removal of 4 bases from V and 5 bases from J, the junction contained 20 bases not matched to a gene. CDR3 coding DNA: TGTGCCAGCAGCTCTCCGTTTGACGGCGGGGGGGCCTATCAAACCGGGGAGCTGTTTTTT. This translates into CASSSPFDGGGAYQTGELFF.

At least ten counts were recorded for this clonotype. The chain carries TRBV6-5 and TRBJ1-5; D remains unclear. Germline CDR1 MNHEY, CDR2 SVGAGI. V was pared by 8 bases and J by 4 bases, with 12 bases between. The CDR3 covers 13 residues. The CDR3 DNA follows: TGTGCCAGCCGTCTAGAAGGAAATCAGCCCCAGCATTTT. Protein: CASRLEGNQPQHF.

This clonotype has ten or more counts. This chain connects TRBV4-3 to TRBJ1-2; D gene uncertain. The CDR3 covers 15 residues. Trimming stripped 1 base from V and 4 bases from J, with 13 bases between. Germline V gives CDR1 LGHNA, CDR2 YSLEER. CDR3: CASSQVARDLYGYTF. The CDR3 DNA reads as TGCGCCAGCAGCCAAGTAGCTCGGGATCTCTATGGCTACACCTTC.

This clonotype has ten or more counts. The genes are TRBV12-3 or TRBV12-4 and TRBJ2-1; possibly TRBD2 for D (6 bases). The CDR3 consists of 15 residues. With 5 bases removed from V and 4 bases from J, the gap between germline ends came to 15 bases. CDR3 sequence (DNA): TGTGCCAGCAGTCCCTGGGGGGTACCTTACAATGAGCAGTTCTTC. As protein: CASSPWGVPYNEQFF.

This clonotype was seen many times. The chain links TRBV7-9 to TRBJ2-3; D ambiguous. Germline V gives CDR1 SEHNR, CDR2 FQNEAQ (reference sequence). CDR3 length equals 14 residues. The V gene lost 5 bases and the J gene lost 1 base, with 10 bases spanning the gap. The CDR3 coding sequence is TGTGCCAGCAGCCTTAGTATCGGCACAGATACGCAGTATTTT. It translates to CASSLSIGTDTQYF.

This clonotype occurred many times. CDR3 bases: TGTGCCAGCTCTCCAAGGGGTTTCCAAGAGACCCAGTACTTC. The encoded protein is CASSPRGFQETQYF. This chain joins TRBV18 and TRBJ2-5; D is possibly TRBD1 (5 bases). From germline, CDR1 is KGHSH and CDR2 LQKENI. The CDR3 length is 14 residues. The germline V and J ends were trimmed by 6 bases and 1 base, with 12 bases remaining between them.

In its sample, this clonotype was seen many times. V gene TRBV10-3 combines with J gene TRBJ2-7; no firm D call. There are 14 residues in the CDR3. In germline, CDR1 is ENHRY, CDR2 SYGVKD. With 4 bases removed from V and 6 bases from J, the gap between germline ends came to 16 bases. CDR3 in DNA: TGTGCCATCAGTGCATCAGGTTTCTCCGCCGAGCAGTACTTC. Translation gives CAISASGFSAEQYF.

The sample holds many counts of this clonotype. J is TRBJ1-6 and V is TRBV19; tentatively, D is TRBD1 (6 bases). The CDR3 loop spans 15 amino acids. Between the trimmed V and J ends, which lost 6 bases and 6 bases, there was a span of 15 bases. CDR1 is LNHDA, CDR2 SQIVND, per germline (reference sequence). CDR3 bases: TGTGCCAGTAGCCTACAGGGCCAACTTAATTCACCCCTCCACTTT. Amino acid sequence: CASSLQGQLNSPLHF.

Ten or more counts support this clonotype. The chain recombines TRBV20-1 with TRBJ2-5; 9 bases map to TRBD1. The V segment lost 1 base and the J segment 2 bases; nucleotides outside the gene matches: 11. CDR1 DFQATT and CDR2 SNEGSKA come from the germline V gene (reference sequence). The CDR3 sequence is 17 residues long. Here the CDR3 DNA reads TGCAGTGCTAGAGCGAACTTAGGACAGGGGAAACAAGAGACCCAGTACTTC. Protein sequence: CSARANLGQGKQETQYF.

This clonotype was observed at least ten times. The gene calls are TRBV4-2 and TRBJ1-5; TRBD1 matches 12 bases. The J segment lost 9 bases and the V segment lost 1 base, leaving 10 bases of the junction unmatched. CDR1 and CDR2 (germline): LGHNA, YNFKEQ. This CDR3 comprises 17 residues. The CDR3 region is CASSQVGTGGLQGPQHF. The CDR3 DNA reads as TGTGCCAGCAGCCAAGTTGGGACAGGGGGCCTTCAGGGGCCCCAGCATTTT.

Ten or more counts support this clonotype. This chain joins TRBV6-5 and TRBJ2-5, with 10 bases aligning to TRBD2. This CDR3 is built from 15 residues. In germline, CDR1 is MNHEY, CDR2 SVGAGI. With V trimmed by 5 bases and J by 5 bases, 8 bases remained unmatched. In nucleotides, the CDR3 is TGTGCCAGCAGTCCCGTAGCGGGGGGCCCCGAGACCCAGTACTTC. Translated, it gives CASSPVAGGPETQYF.

Regarding this clonotype: A much larger clonotype is one base distant, so this may be a read error. The gene calls are TRBV15 and TRBJ2-1; no firm D call. CDR1 LNHNV and CDR2 YYDKDF come from the germline V gene (reference sequence). The V and J ends lost 4 bases and 10 bases respectively, with 14 bases between them. This CDR3 is built from 13 residues. The CDR3 DNA is TGTGCCACCAGCACAGGCAGGACCGGGGAGCAGTTCTTC. It encodes CATSTGRTGEQFF.

At least ten counts were recorded for this clonotype. The V gene is TRBV4-3, the J gene TRBJ2-1, with D possibly being TRBD1 (6 bases). The CDR3 sequence is 15 residues long. Germline values: CDR1 LGHNA, CDR2 YSLEER. V gave up 1 base and J gave up 6 bases, with 13 bases separating them. CDR3 sequence (DNA): TGCGCCAGCAGCCAAGGGGGACACCCATCCAATGAGCAGTTCTTC. Encoded protein: CASSQGGHPSNEQFF.

This clonotype appeared many times. The chain couples TRBV6-2 or TRBV6-3 to TRBJ2-1, with 7 bases fitting TRBD1. After removal of 1 base from V and 0 bases from J, the junction contained 3 bases not matched to a gene. This CDR3 has 16 residues. The germline CDR1 and CDR2 sequences are MNHEY and SVGEGT. In nucleotides, the CDR3 is TGTGCCAGCAGTTACTTGCAGGGGGACTCCTACAATGAGCAGTTCTTC. This codes for CASSYLQGDSYNEQFF.

The table lists this clonotype with many counts. This chain connects TRBV19 to TRBJ1-5, with D uncertain. The CDR3 has 13 residues. Trimming took off 6 bases at V and 0 bases at J, with 6 bases between the two ends. In germline, CDR1 is LNHDA, CDR2 SQIVND (reference sequence). CDR3 in DNA: TGTGCCAGTAGCCCCTATAGCAATCAGCCCCAGCATTTT. Amino acids: CASSPYSNQPQHF.

This clonotype was recorded at least ten times. J is TRBJ1-1 and V is TRBV6-5; D gene unclear. This CDR3 is built from 14 residues. Germline lookup yields CDR1 MNHEY and CDR2 SVGAGI. The V end lost 0 bases, the J end lost 4 bases, and 9 bases lay between the germline ends. The CDR3 DNA sequence: TGTGCCAGCAGTTACTCGAGCAAGGGCACTGAAGCTTTCTTT. It encodes CASSYSSKGTEAFF.

In its sample, this clonotype was seen many times. The V gene is TRBV4-3, the J gene TRBJ2-3, with 7 bases that match TRBD2. J was trimmed by 1 base and V by 5 bases; bases with no gene match: 15. This CDR3 has 18 amino acids. Germline loops: CDR1 LGHNA, CDR2 YSLEER. The CDR3 protein is CASSEGSVSLAGTDTQYF. The CDR3, as DNA: TGCGCCAGCAGCGAAGGATCAGTGTCGCTAGCGGGCACAGATACGCAGTATTTT.

Note on this clonotype: This clone may be a read error of a much larger clone one base away. The chain carries TRBV3-1 and TRBJ2-5, with 10 nucleotides matching TRBD2. The germline CDR1 and CDR2 sequences are LGHDT and YNNKEL (reference sequence). CDR3 length equals 15 residues. In nucleotides, the CDR3 is TGTGCCTGCAGCCAACCACTAGCGGGGAAAGAGACCCAGTACTTC. It specifies CACSQPLAGKETQYF.

This clonotype appeared a few times. The rearrangement joins TRBV5-4 to TRBJ2-7, with 7 bases matching TRBD1. The ends lost 0 bases at V and 0 bases at J; junction bases unmatched: 9. The CDR3 covers 17 residues. Germline V gene data show CDR1 as SGHNT and CDR2 as YYREEE (reference sequence). CDR3 in amino acids: CASSLGNRGQSSYEQYV. Written as DNA, the CDR3 is TGTGCCAGCAGCTTGGGGAATAGGGGACAGAGCTCCTACGAGCAGTACGTC.

This clonotype was picked up many times. The genes are TRBV4-2 and TRBJ1-2, with D unresolved. The CDR3 has 14 residues. The germline gives CDR1 LGHNA, CDR2 YNFKEQ. Trimming stripped 0 bases from V and 5 bases from J, with 10 bases between. The CDR3 loop is CASSQEQSDYGYTF. The CDR3, as DNA: TGTGCCAGCAGCCAAGAACAGAGTGATTATGGCTACACCTTC.